This T cell receptor (beta chain) was profiled in a study of T cells after somatic rescue of genetic block. Produced via immunoSEQ multiplex PCR; TCRdb's table is partial and in-frame only. Of approximately 110,000 clones in the sample, about nine tenths were seen once. Germline CDR1 and CDR2: MDHEN and SYDVKM. Trimming cost V 5 bases and J 0 bases, with 11 bases left between them. This CDR3 is 15 amino acids long. Material: peripheral blood mononuclear cells (PBMCs). The V gene is TRBV28, the J gene TRBJ2-1; D unresolved. The source of this sequence is a woman in her late teens or twenties. The DNA for the CDR3 is TGTGCCAGCAGTGCTCCCCAGGACTCCTACAATGAGCAGTTCTTC. Its translation: CASSAPQDSYNEQFF. The full variable domain, with the rest looked up from reference TRBV28 and TRBJ2-1, is DVKVTQSSRYLVKRTGEKVFLECVQDMDHENMFWYRQDPGLGLRLIYFSYDVKMKEKGDIPEGYSVSREKKERFSLILESASTNQTSMYLCASSAPQDSYNEQFFGPGTRLTVL.